The 23 T cell receptor beta chains given below trace back to one sample, sequenced in a study of T cell changes during pregnancy in multiple sclerosis. The repertoire was sequenced with immunoSEQ multiplex PCR; TCRdb's copy has only in-frame clones and lacks some. The table records tens of thousands of clones, almost 90% of them present only once. The input for sequencing was peripheral blood, taken in the second trimester of pregnancy. The receptors stem from a female donor in good health, enrolled as a control in a pregnancy study.

The chain couples TRBV16 to TRBJ2-1; TRBD1 matches at 7 bases. The CDR3 consists of 16 residues. In germline, CDR1 is KGHSY, CDR2 FQNENV. Losses at the gene ends were 8 bases for V and 5 bases for J; bases not matched to a gene: 15. CDR3 region: CASGGQAFTLDNEQFF. The DNA for the CDR3 is TGTGCCAGCGGTGGACAGGCCTTTACCCTTGACAATGAGCAGTTCTTC.

The chain is built from TRBV6-5 and TRBJ2-3; TRBD2 matches 9 bases. The length of the CDR3 is 13 residues. The V segment lost 6 bases and the J segment 7 bases; nucleotides outside the gene matches: 5. The germline CDR1 and CDR2 sequences are MNHEY and SVGAGI. As DNA, the CDR3 is TGTGCCAGCAGGGCGCGGGGGGGGAATACGCAGTATTTT. This codes for CASRARGGNTQYF.

The chain employs TRBV12-5 and TRBJ1-5; possible D gene TRBD1, 5 bases. Germline CDR1 is LGHNT and CDR2 is FRNRAP. CDR3 length: 16 amino acids. Trimming left V 4 bases short and J 0 bases short, with 13 bases between. CDR3 residues: CASGSGGLPSNQPQHF. The CDR3 DNA follows: TGTGCTAGTGGTTCGGGGGGTTTACCTAGCAATCAGCCCCAGCATTTT.

This sequence joins TRBV6-5 and TRBJ1-1; no clear D gene. Germline V gene lookup returns CDR1 MNHEY and CDR2 SVGAGI. The CDR3 is 12 residues long. The V end lost 5 bases, the J end lost 0 bases, and 4 bases lay between the germline ends. The CDR3 reads CASSRVNTEAFF. In DNA form, the CDR3 reads TGTGCCAGCAGTCGAGTGAACACTGAAGCTTTCTTT.

The chain joins TRBV30 to TRBJ2-2; D is possibly TRBD2 (6 bases). Germline V gene sequence: CDR1 GTSNPN, CDR2 SVGIG (reference sequence). CDR3 length equals 12 residues. The V end lost 1 base, the J end lost 6 bases, and 6 bases lay between the germline ends. CDR3 sequence: CAWSGGAGELFF. CDR3 coding DNA: TGTGCCTGGAGTGGGGGGGCCGGGGAGCTGTTTTTT.

The V gene is TRBV19, the J gene TRBJ2-2, with 12 bases identical to TRBD2. With V trimmed by 3 bases and J by 6 bases, 11 bases remained unmatched. Per germline, CDR1 LNHDA and CDR2 SQIVND (reference sequence). The CDR3 sequence is 18 residues long. The CDR3 sequence: CASSIVVLAGGSAGELFF. The CDR3 nucleotides are TGTGCCAGTAGTATTGTGGTGCTAGCGGGAGGGTCGGCCGGGGAGCTGTTTTTT.

CDR3 bases: TGTGCCAGCAGTTACAGGCGGTTTGACGTTACCGGGGAGCTGTTTTTT. Translation gives CASSYRRFDVTGELFF. The genes are TRBV6-5 and TRBJ2-2, with no clear D. V lost 2 bases and J lost 5, with 15 bases in between. Looked up from germline, CDR1 is MNHEY and CDR2 is SVGAGI. The CDR3 loop spans 16 amino acids.

This chain joins TRBV7-2 and TRBJ2-3, with D unresolved. The CDR3 totals 13 residues. The germline V gene encodes CDR1 SGHTA and CDR2 FQGNSA. V lost 10 bases and J lost 0, with 11 bases in between. The CDR3 region is CATRSRSTDTQYF. The CDR3 nucleotides read TGTGCCACCCGTAGTCGGAGCACAGATACGCAGTATTTT.

The chain couples TRBV6-1 to TRBJ2-3, with 7 positions matching TRBD1. There are 12 residues in the CDR3. Germline CDR1 is MNHNS and CDR2 is SASEGT. V was pared by 9 bases and J by 9 bases, with 9 bases of the junction left unmatched. The CDR3 region has the DNA TGTGCCAGTAACGATGGGACAGCAACGCAGTATTTT. Translation gives CASNDGTATQYF.

The chain carries TRBV27 and TRBJ2-5, with D maybe TRBD1 (6 bases). This CDR3 is 15 amino acids long. Germline V gives CDR1 MNHEY, CDR2 SMNVEV (reference sequence). V was pared by 3 bases and J by 4 bases, with 15 bases between. CDR3 DNA sequence: TGTGCCAGCAGTTTCCTGGACAGCAGCGGAGAGACCCAGTACTTC. Translated: CASSFLDSSGETQYF.

The chain employs TRBV27 and TRBJ2-1, with TRBD2 matching 7 bases. The ends lost 5 bases at V and 7 bases at J; junction bases unmatched: 11. The CDR3 has 15 amino acids. Germline V lookup: CDR1 MNHEY, CDR2 SMNVEV (reference sequence). The CDR3 is CASSVGGGGGNEQFF. In DNA form, the CDR3 reads TGTGCCAGCAGTGTAGGCGGCGGGGGAGGTAATGAGCAGTTCTTC.

The gene calls are TRBV30 and TRBJ1-4, with 7 positions matching TRBD1. Per the germline V gene, CDR1 is GTSNPN and CDR2 is SVGIG (reference sequence). The trim removed 3 bases at V and 5 bases at J, leaving 6 bases unmatched. The CDR3 covers 14 residues. DNA for the CDR3: TGTGCCTGGAGGGGGACAGTCGGGAATGAAAAACTGTTTTTT. Protein product: CAWRGTVGNEKLFF.

Here the CDR3 reads CASSLGQAYNEQFF. In DNA form, the CDR3 reads TGTGCCAGCAGCTTAGGACAGGCCTACAATGAGCAGTTCTTC. The chain uses TRBV11-2 and TRBJ2-1; a possible D gene is TRBD1 (6 bases). Trimming took off 1 base at V and 2 bases at J, with 6 bases between the two ends. The germline gives CDR1 SGHAT, CDR2 FQNNGV. The CDR3 extends over 14 amino acids.

The rearrangement links TRBV5-8 to TRBJ1-1, with D unclear. CDR1 is SGHTS and CDR2 is YDEGEE in the germline V gene. The V gene lost 0 bases and the J gene lost 4 bases, with 19 bases spanning the gap. CDR3 length: 17 amino acids. The CDR3 DNA is TGTGCCAGCAGCTTGGACCTTTTGTGGGCTGGGAGCACTGAAGCTTTCTTT. Translating it yields CASSLDLLWAGSTEAFF.

The chain carries TRBV11-3 and TRBJ2-7; no clear D gene. The V end lost 1 base, the J end lost 3 bases, and 10 bases lay between the germline ends. The CDR3 is made up of 14 amino acids. Per germline, CDR1 SGHNT and CDR2 YENEEA. The CDR3 loop is CASSLGSVSYEQYF. CDR3 bases: TGTGCCAGCAGCTTAGGTTCAGTCAGCTACGAGCAGTACTTC.

The rearrangement links TRBV21-1 to TRBJ2-7; TRBD1 is taken as the D call from the table, unchecked against the DNA. TRBV21-1 is marked as a pseudogene. The CDR3 length is 20 residues. CDR3 sequence (DNA): TGTGCCAGCAGCGCACCAATGACAGGGTTGGAATGCCCTGTCGCCTACGAGCAGTACTTC. It codes for CASSAPMTGLECPVAYEQYF.

The V call is TRBV7-9, the J call TRBJ1-1; D remains unclear. Germline assignment: CDR1 SEHNR and CDR2 FQNEAQ (reference sequence). Trimming shortened V by 1 base and J by 4 bases, and 4 bases separated the two germline ends. This CDR3 is 12 amino acids long. CDR3 DNA sequence: TGTGCCAGCAGCTTAGGCGCCACTGAAGCTTTCTTT. Translating gives CASSLGATEAFF.

This clone was picked up a small number of times. V is TRBV5-1 and J is TRBJ2-1; 14 nucleotides align to TRBD2. Trimming took 4 bases from V and 4 from J; bases not matched to a gene: 13. The germline CDR1 and CDR2 sequences are SGHRS and YFSETQ. The CDR3 is 19 amino acids. This chain's CDR3 is CASSQPSGTSGGSYNEQFF. The CDR3 DNA reads TGCGCCAGCAGCCAACCCTCCGGGACTAGCGGGGGCAGTTACAATGAGCAGTTCTTC.

The V and J genes are TRBV6-5 and TRBJ2-7; 8 bases fit TRBD2. The CDR3 extends over 14 amino acids. V lost 4 bases to trimming and J lost 6 bases; unmatched junction nucleotides: 8. CDR1 MNHEY and CDR2 SVGAGI come from the germline V gene. DNA for the CDR3: TGTGCCAGCAGTTTCACCGGGACTAGAGGCGAGCAGTACTTC. Amino acid sequence: CASSFTGTRGEQYF.

The chain couples TRBV25-1 to TRBJ1-2; D is unresolved. Looked up from germline, CDR1 is MGHDK and CDR2 is SYGVNS. This CDR3 has 14 amino acids. V was trimmed by 0 bases and J by 8 bases, leaving 13 bases between them. The CDR3 reads CASSEYGGLEGYTF. Here the CDR3 DNA reads TGTGCCAGCAGTGAATATGGAGGGTTGGAGGGCTACACCTTC.

V gene TRBV30 combines with J gene TRBJ1-5; 9 bases agree with TRBD1. V gave up 5 bases and J gave up 1 base; unmatched junction bases: 3. The CDR3 is 14 amino acids. Germline CDR1 and CDR2: GTSNPN and SVGIG (reference sequence). The chain's CDR3 is CAWGGQGSNQPQHF. CDR3 sequence (DNA): TGTGCCTGGGGGGGACAGGGAAGCAATCAGCCCCAGCATTTT.

The chain recombines TRBV14 with TRBJ2-1; weak D call: TRBD2 (5 bases). Germline V gene lookup returns CDR1 SGHDN and CDR2 FVKESK. The CDR3 sequence is 16 residues long. The germline V and J ends were trimmed by 0 bases and 6 bases, with 15 bases remaining between them. CDR3 loop: CASSQDGQPGSNEQFF. CDR3 sequence (DNA): TGTGCCAGCAGCCAAGATGGGCAGCCGGGGTCCAATGAGCAGTTCTTC.

This CDR3 reads CASSLGQGAITEAFF. CDR3 in DNA: TGTGCCAGCAGCTTGGGACAGGGGGCGATAACTGAAGCTTTCTTT. V is TRBV5-8 and J is TRBJ1-1, with 10 bases matching TRBD1. CDR3 length equals 15 residues. V dropped 0 bases and J dropped 5; count of bases not matched to a gene: 4. Germline-derived CDR1 and CDR2 are SGHTS and YDEGEE.